There are a few counts of the clone carrying this T cell receptor beta chain. The entry originates in a study of blood T cell repertoires in COVID-19. About the research overall: Sources were T cells, B-cell-depleted T cells, or PBMCs; the material itself was cDNA or gDNA.

Authors' methods: The authors estimated nucleated cell counts from reference gene primer amplification. This table comes from immunoSEQ multiplex PCR, and its TCRdb copy is limited to in-frame clones, with some not included. From that table come the V and J calls and clone size; the DNA was used to work out D and trimming. Among 60,000 to 85,000 clones, around 85% were seen once, and the ten largest hold 4.4%. V shed 1 base and J shed 6 bases, with 21 bases lying between them. The CDR3 totals 18 residues. Germline CDR1 SGHAT, CDR2 FQNNGV. What was sequenced was peripheral blood. This receptor was taken from a man in his fifties or sixties with active COVID-19. The chain links TRBV11-2 to TRBJ2-2; D may be TRBD1 (6 bases). For the CDR3, the DNA is TGTGCCAGCAGCTTAGGCCCACTAAAACAGGGATACGCCGGGGAGCTGTTTTTT. Residues: CASSLGPLKQGYAGELFF.